This T cell receptor (beta chain) emerged from a study of T cells after yellow fever vaccination (dated 2019 in TCRdb). Regarding the research as a whole: Libraries from fractions with low cell numbers were prepared with the SMART-Seq v4 Ultra Low Input RNA kit. Blood samples were taken at several timepoints before and after primary and secondary immunization, and bulk PBMC replicates and cell subsets were isolated. To follow T-cell clones before and after primary and booster YFV17D yellow fever vaccination, bulk TCR alpha and beta repertoires were sequenced over time. The cohort comprised two healthy male donors, one aged 18 to 30 and one aged 30 to 40 years.

TCR cDNA was made using 5'RACE template switching, a step that added a universal primer site and unique molecular identifiers. cDNA synthesis was primed from both the TCR alpha and TCR beta constant segments. Two PCR steps were used to amplify libraries, with sample barcodes and sequencing adapters being added in the second step. Sequencing of libraries was done on Illumina HiSeq 2500 (2x100 bp) or NovaSeq (2x150 bp). The study's processing was this. Demultiplexing of reads and collapsing into UMI consensus sequences were performed with MIGEC, and V(D)J alignment was carried out with MiXCR. Clonotypes responding to the vaccine were identified with edgeR on replicate PBMC samples, with the criteria of FDR below 0.01 and a log2 fold change above 5 up to day 15. Each bulk clonotype received a CD4 or CD8 identity based on whether the sequenced CD4 or CD8 repertoire contained that clonotype at higher abundance. Clones were called with MiXCR by TCRdb after fastp trimmed the public reads at Q25, and only in-frame beta chains were retained. One record per CDR3 amino acid sequence lists the most common genes and DNA. These V and J calls rely on TCRdb rather than the paper's analysis. The sample records 400,000 or so distinct CDR3 sequences, approximately 10% of which are singletons. The ten largest clones add up to 18% of the sample.

Taken from the germline V gene, the CDR1 and CDR2 loops are KGHSH and LQKENI. Including the terminal cysteine and phenylalanine, the CDR3 comprises 19 residues. The sequence is cut down to CDR3 DNA, 57 bases in frame from base 1. Ends trimmed: V by 6 bases, J by 0 bases; bases unmatched to a gene: 14. Overall results and qualifications from the work: Because only a couple of donors were included in the study, the extent to which the findings can be generalized is limited. Because abundant contaminating clonotypes from the bulk population could be contained in FACS-sorted repertoires, computational filtering was required. A small fraction of clonotypes appeared in both the CD4 and CD8 compartments, likely as a result of convergent recombination. The secondary T-cell response was weaker than the primary response but faster, peaking on day 5 instead of day 15. Most clones expanded after primary vaccination were re-detected after the booster (about 95% of CD4 and approximately 85% of CD8), suggesting broad memory maintenance.

The treatment or condition tag for this specimen amounts to: live attenuated yellow fever vaccine strain. At every blood-draw timepoint, two biological replicates of bulk PBMCs were collected. PBMCs were isolated from peripheral blood using a standard Ficoll-Paque protocol. RNA was extracted with TriZol from bulk PBMCs, CD4 and CD8 fractions, and dextramer-positive and dextramer-negative fractions. Notes on this clonotype: Its cognate antigen has yet to be identified. It has no much larger one-base neighbor in the sample; base qualities were not kept.

Source: PBMCs, taken on the day of the first yellow fever vaccination. The sequence was obtained from a young man who received the YFV17D yellow fever vaccine. The chain was built from TRBV18 and TRBJ2-6, with 7 middle bases fitting TRBD1. In nucleotides, the sequence is TGTGCCAGCTCGTTTTTCGGACAGGTGCTTTCCTCTGGGGCCAACGTCCTGACTTTC. Its protein reads: CASSFFGQVLSSGANVLTF.